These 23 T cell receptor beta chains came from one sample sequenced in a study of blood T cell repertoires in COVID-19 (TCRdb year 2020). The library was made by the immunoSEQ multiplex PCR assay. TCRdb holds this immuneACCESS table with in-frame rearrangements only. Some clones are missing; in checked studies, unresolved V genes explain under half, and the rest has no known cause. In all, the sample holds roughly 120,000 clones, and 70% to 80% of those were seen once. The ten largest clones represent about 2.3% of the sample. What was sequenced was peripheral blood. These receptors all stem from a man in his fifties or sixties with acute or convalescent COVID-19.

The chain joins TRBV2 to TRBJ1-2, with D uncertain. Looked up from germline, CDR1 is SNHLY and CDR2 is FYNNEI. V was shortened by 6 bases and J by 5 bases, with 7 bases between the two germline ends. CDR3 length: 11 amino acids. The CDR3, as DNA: TGTGCCAGCAGCTTATTATATGGCTACACCTTC. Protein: CASSLLYGYTF.

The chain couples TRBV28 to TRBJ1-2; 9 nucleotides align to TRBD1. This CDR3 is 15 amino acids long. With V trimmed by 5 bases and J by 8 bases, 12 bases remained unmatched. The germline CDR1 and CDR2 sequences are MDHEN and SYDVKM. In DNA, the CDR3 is TGTGCCAGCAGTCCTCAGGATGGGACAGGGAAGGGCTACACCTTC. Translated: CASSPQDGTGKGYTF.

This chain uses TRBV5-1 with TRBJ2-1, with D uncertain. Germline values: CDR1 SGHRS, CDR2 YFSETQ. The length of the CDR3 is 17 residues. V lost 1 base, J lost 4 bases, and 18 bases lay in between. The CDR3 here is CASSLTSTRLGYNEQFF. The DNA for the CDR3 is TGCGCCAGCAGCTTGACCTCAACTCGACTCGGGTACAATGAGCAGTTCTTC.

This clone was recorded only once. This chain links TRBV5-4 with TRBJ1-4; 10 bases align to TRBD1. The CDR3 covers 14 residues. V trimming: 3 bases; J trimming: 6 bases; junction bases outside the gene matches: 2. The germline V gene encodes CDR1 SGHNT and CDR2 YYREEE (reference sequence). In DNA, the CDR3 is TGTGCCAGCAGCTCGGGACAGGGGTATGAAAAACTGTTTTTT. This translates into CASSSGQGYEKLFF.

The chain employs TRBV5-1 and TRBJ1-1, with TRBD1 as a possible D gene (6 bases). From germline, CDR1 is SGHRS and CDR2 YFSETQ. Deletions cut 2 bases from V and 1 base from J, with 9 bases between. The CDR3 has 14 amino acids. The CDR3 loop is CASSFQGQNTEAFF. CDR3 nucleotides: TGCGCCAGCAGCTTTCAGGGACAGAACACTGAAGCTTTCTTT. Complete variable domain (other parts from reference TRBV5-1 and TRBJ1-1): KAGVTQTPRYLIKTRGQQVTLSCSPISGHRSVSWYQQTPGQGLQFLFEYFSETQRNKGNFPGRFSGRQFSNSRSEMNVSTLELGDSALYLCASSFQGQNTEAFFGQGTRLTVV.

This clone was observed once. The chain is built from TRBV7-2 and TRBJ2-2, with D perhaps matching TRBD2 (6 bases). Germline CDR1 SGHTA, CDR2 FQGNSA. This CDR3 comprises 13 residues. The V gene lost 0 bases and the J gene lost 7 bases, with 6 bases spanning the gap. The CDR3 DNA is TGTGCCAGCAGCTTAGCGGGGGGCGGGGAGCTGTTTTTT. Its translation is CASSLAGGGELFF. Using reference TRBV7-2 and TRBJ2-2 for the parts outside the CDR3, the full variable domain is GAGVSQSPSNKVTEKGKDVELRCDPISGHTALYWYRQSLGQGLEFLIYFQGNSAPDKSGLPSDRFSAERTGGSVSTLTIQRTQQEDSAVYLCASSLAGGGELFFGEGSRLTVL.

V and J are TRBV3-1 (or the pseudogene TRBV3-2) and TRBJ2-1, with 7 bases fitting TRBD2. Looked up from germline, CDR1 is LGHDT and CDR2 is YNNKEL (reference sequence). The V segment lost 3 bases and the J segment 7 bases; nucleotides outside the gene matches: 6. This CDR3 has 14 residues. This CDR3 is CASSQAGVVNEQFF. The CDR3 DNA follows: TGTGCCAGCAGCCAGGCGGGAGTAGTAAATGAGCAGTTCTTC.

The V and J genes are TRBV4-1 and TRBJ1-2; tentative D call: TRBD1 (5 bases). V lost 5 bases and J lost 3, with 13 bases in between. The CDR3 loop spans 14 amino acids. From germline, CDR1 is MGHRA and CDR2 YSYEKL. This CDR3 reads CASSNLGGDYGYTF. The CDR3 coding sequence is TGCGCCAGCAGCAACCTAGGAGGGGACTATGGCTACACCTTC.

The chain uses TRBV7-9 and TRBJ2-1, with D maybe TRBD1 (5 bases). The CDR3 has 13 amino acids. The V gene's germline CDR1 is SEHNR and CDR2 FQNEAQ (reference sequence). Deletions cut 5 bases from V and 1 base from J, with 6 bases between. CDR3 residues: CASSQGSYNEQFF. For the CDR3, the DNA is TGTGCCAGCAGCCAGGGTTCCTACAATGAGCAGTTCTTC.

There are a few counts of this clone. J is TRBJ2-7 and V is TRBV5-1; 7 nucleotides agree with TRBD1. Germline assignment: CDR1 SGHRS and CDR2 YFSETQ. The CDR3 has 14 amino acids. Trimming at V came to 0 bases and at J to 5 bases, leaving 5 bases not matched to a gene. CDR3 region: CASSLGQGANEQYF. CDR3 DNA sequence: TGCGCCAGCAGCTTGGGACAGGGTGCTAACGAGCAGTACTTC.

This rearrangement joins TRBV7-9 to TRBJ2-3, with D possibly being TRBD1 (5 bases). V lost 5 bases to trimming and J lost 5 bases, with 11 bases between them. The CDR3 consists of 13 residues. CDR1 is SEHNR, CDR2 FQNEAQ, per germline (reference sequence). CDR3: CASSPPQGDTQYF. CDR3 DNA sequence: TGTGCCAGCAGCCCCCCTCAGGGAGATACGCAGTATTTT.

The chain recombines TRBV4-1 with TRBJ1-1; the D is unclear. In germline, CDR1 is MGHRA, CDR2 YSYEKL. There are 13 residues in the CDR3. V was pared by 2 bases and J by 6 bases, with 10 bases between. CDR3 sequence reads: CASSQREVSEAFF. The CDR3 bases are TGCGCCAGCAGCCAAAGGGAGGTCTCTGAAGCTTTCTTT.

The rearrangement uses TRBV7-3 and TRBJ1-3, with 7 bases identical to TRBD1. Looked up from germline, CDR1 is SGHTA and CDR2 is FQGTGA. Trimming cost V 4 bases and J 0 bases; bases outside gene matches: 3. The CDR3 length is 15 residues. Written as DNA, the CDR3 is TGTGCCAGCAGCTCTACAGGGGACTCTGGAAACACCATATATTTT. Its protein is CASSSTGDSGNTIYF. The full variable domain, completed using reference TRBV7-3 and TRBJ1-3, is GAGVSQTPSNKVTEKGKYVELRCDPISGHTALYWYRQSLGQGPEFLIYFQGTGAADDSGLPNDRFFAVRPEGSVSTLKIQRTERGDSAVYLCASSSTGDSGNTIYFGEGSWLTVV.

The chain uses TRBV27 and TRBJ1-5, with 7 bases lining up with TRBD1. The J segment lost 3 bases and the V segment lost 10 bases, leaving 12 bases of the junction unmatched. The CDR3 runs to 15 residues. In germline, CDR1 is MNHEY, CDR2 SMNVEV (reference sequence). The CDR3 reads CATSAGQEFNQPQHF. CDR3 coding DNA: TGTGCCACCTCCGCTGGACAGGAGTTCAATCAGCCCCAGCATTTT.

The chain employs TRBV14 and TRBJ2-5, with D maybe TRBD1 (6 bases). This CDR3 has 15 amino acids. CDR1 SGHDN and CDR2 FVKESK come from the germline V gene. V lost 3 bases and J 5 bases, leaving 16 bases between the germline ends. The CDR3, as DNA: TGTGCCAGCAGCCATCGAACAGGGTTTTTCGAGACCCAGTACTTC. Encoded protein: CASSHRTGFFETQYF.

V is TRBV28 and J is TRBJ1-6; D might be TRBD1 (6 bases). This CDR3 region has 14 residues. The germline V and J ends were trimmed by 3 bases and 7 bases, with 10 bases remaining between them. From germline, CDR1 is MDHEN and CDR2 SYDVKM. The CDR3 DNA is TGTGCCAGCAGTTTCAGGGGTTCGAATTCACCCCTCCACTTT. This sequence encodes CASSFRGSNSPLHF.

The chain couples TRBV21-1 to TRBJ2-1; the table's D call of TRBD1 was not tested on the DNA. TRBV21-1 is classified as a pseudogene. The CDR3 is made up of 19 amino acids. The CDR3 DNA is TGTGCCAGCAGCAAAGGTAAGGCCGTTCAGACAGGGGGCGCGTATGAGCAGTTCTTC. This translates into CASSKGKAVQTGGAYEQFF.

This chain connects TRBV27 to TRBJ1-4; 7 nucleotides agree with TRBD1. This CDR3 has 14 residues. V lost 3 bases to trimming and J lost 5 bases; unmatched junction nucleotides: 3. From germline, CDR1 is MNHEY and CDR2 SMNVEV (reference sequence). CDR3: CASSFAGGNEKLFF. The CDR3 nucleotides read TGTGCCAGCAGTTTCGCAGGGGGGAATGAAAAACTGTTTTTT.

The CDR3 region has the DNA TGTGCCAGCAGTTTATTCGGGACAGGGTCTAGCACAGATACGCAGTATTTT. It yields the protein CASSLFGTGSSTDTQYF. The chain is built from TRBV28 and TRBJ2-3; 9 nucleotides agree with TRBD1. J lost 0 bases, V lost 1 base, and 5 bases had no gene match. Germline values: CDR1 MDHEN, CDR2 SYDVKM. There are 17 residues in the CDR3.

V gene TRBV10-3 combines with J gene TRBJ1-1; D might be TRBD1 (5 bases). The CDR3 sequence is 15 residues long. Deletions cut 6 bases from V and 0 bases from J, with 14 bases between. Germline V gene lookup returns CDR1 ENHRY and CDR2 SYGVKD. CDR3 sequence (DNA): TGTGCCATCAGCGAGACAGTGATTATGAACACTGAAGCTTTCTTT. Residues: CAISETVIMNTEAFF.

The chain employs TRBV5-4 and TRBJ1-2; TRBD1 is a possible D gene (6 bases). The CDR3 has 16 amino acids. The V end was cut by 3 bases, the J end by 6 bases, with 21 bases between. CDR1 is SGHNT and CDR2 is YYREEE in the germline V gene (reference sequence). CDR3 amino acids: CASSSDPDSSVDGYTF. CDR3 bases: TGTGCCAGCAGCTCAGACCCGGACAGCTCTGTCGATGGCTACACCTTC.

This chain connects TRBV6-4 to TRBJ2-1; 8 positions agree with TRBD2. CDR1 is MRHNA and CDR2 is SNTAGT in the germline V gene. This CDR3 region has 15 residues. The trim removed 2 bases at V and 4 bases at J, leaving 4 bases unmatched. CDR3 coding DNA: TGTGCCAGCAGTGACGTAGCGGGATCTTACAATGAGCAGTTCTTC. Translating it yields CASSDVAGSYNEQFF.

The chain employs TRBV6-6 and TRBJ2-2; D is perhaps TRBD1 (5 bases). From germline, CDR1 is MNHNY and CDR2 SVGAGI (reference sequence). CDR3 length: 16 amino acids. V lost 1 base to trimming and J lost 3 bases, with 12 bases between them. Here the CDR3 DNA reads TGTGCCAGCAGTTACTTTAGGGGTTATGACACCGGGGAGCTGTTTTTT. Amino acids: CASSYFRGYDTGELFF.